This passage covers 20 T cell receptor beta chains from one sample sequenced in a study of blood T cell repertoires in COVID-19. Repertoires were generated with immunoSEQ multiplex PCR, while TCRdb's copy carries only in-frame clones and drops some. The sample has 190,000 or so clones; approximately 90% are singletons. The sample was peripheral blood. These receptors all come from a woman in her late teens or twenties who had recovered from COVID-19.

The V and J genes are TRBV29-1 and TRBJ2-5; 8 bases map to TRBD2. Germline CDR1 reads SQVTM; CDR2 reads ANQGSEA. V gave up 2 bases and J gave up 2 bases; unmatched junction bases: 7. CDR3 length: 15 residues. This CDR3 reads CSVENIAGQQETQYF. The CDR3 nucleotides are TGCAGCGTTGAAAATATAGCGGGGCAACAAGAGACCCAGTACTTC.

The rearrangement uses TRBV10-3 and TRBJ2-2; 8 nucleotides match TRBD1. The germline V gene has CDR1 ENHRY and CDR2 SYGVKD. The ends lost 4 bases at V and 5 bases at J; junction bases unmatched: 6. This CDR3 region has 15 residues. The CDR3 loop is CAISGITGGTGELFF. As DNA, the CDR3 is TGTGCCATCAGTGGTATAACAGGGGGGACCGGGGAGCTGTTTTTT.

This clone was detected a few times. This chain links TRBV4-1 with TRBJ1-4; TRBD1 might be the D (6 bases). Trimming shortened V by 5 bases and J by 4 bases, and 14 bases separated the two germline ends. This CDR3 contains 15 residues. From germline, CDR1 is MGHRA and CDR2 YSYEKL. CDR3 region: CASSTSGTSNEKLFF. In nucleotides, the CDR3 is TGCGCCAGCAGCACATCCGGGACAAGTAATGAAAAACTGTTTTTT.

The chain joins TRBV3-1 (or the pseudogene TRBV3-2) to TRBJ2-7; 8 bases match TRBD2. The CDR3 loop spans 15 amino acids. Germline CDR1 is LGHDT and CDR2 is YNNKEL (reference sequence). The trim removed 4 bases at V and 7 bases at J, leaving 12 bases unmatched. CDR3 nucleotides: TGTGCCAGCAGCCCCCTGAGCGGGGGCCTCGAGGAGCAGTACTTC. Translation gives CASSPLSGGLEEQYF.

This clone was found once. The rearrangement links TRBV29-1 to TRBJ2-3; no definite D call. The germline V gene has CDR1 SQVTM and CDR2 ANQGSEA. The CDR3 extends over 13 amino acids. The V gene lost 2 bases and the J gene lost 6 bases, with 12 bases spanning the gap. The CDR3 is CSVETELLDTQYF. In DNA, the CDR3 is TGCAGCGTTGAAACCGAGTTATTGGATACGCAGTATTTT.

In its sample, this clone was seen once. V gene TRBV7-8 combines with J gene TRBJ2-3, with 11 bases identical to TRBD2. J lost 0 bases, V lost 4 bases, and 3 bases had no gene match. This CDR3 comprises 16 residues. Germline assignment: CDR1 SGHVS and CDR2 FQNEAQ. The CDR3 sequence: CASSSWTSGSTDTQYF. As DNA, the CDR3 is TGTGCCAGCAGCTCCTGGACTAGCGGGAGCACAGATACGCAGTATTTT.

This rearrangement joins TRBV27 to TRBJ2-1; 8 bases agree with TRBD2. The CDR3 runs 14 residues. Trimming removed 6 bases from V and 4 bases from J; junction bases left unmatched: 5. Germline CDR1 is MNHEY and CDR2 is SMNVEV (reference sequence). CDR3 sequence reads: CASSRAGGYNEQFF. CDR3 coding DNA: TGTGCCAGCAGCCGGGCGGGGGGATACAATGAGCAGTTCTTC.

The rearrangement links TRBV5-1 to TRBJ1-2, with 9 bases matching TRBD1. The J segment lost 8 bases and the V segment lost 0 bases, leaving 5 bases of the junction unmatched. This CDR3 comprises 14 residues. From germline, CDR1 is SGHRS and CDR2 YFSETQ. CDR3 region: CASSLGGQGIGYTF. The CDR3 coding sequence is TGCGCCAGCAGCTTGGGGGGACAGGGAATAGGCTACACCTTC.

The chain combines TRBV30 with TRBJ2-1; a possible D gene is TRBD1 (5 bases). Germline assignment: CDR1 GTSNPN and CDR2 SVGIG (reference sequence). The CDR3 sequence is 15 residues long. The V end lost 0 bases, the J end lost 4 bases, and 13 bases lay between the germline ends. CDR3 bases: TGTGCCTGGAGTGTACAGGCCCCCCTTTACAATGAGCAGTTCTTC. Amino acids: CAWSVQAPLYNEQFF.

The CDR3 sequence is CASSQASGGANEQYF. CDR3 nucleotide sequence: TGTGCCAGCAGCCAGGCGAGCGGGGGGGCTAACGAGCAGTACTTC. The V gene is TRBV3-1 (or the pseudogene TRBV3-2), the J gene TRBJ2-7, with TRBD2 matching 10 bases. Trimming took 3 bases from V and 5 from J; bases not matched to a gene: 7. Germline V CDR1 and CDR2: LGHDT, YNNKEL (reference sequence). This CDR3 spans 15 amino acids.

The chain uses TRBV6-1 and TRBJ2-5, with 8 bases identical to TRBD1. Per the germline V gene, CDR1 is MNHNS and CDR2 is SASEGT. The V segment lost 3 bases and the J segment 5 bases; nucleotides outside the gene matches: 5. The CDR3 length is 14 residues. The CDR3 nucleotides read TGTGCCAGCAGTGATCTGGACAGGGTGGAGACCCAGTACTTC. This encodes CASSDLDRVETQYF.

This sequence joins TRBV18 and TRBJ2-7, with D maybe TRBD1 (6 bases). CDR3 length: 15 residues. V lost 1 base to trimming and J lost 0 bases, with 10 bases between them. Germline lookup yields CDR1 KGHSH and CDR2 LQKENI. DNA for the CDR3: TGTGCCAGCTCACCACGAGACAGGTTCTCCTACGAGCAGTACTTC. This codes for CASSPRDRFSYEQYF.

As concerns this clone: In the same sample, other DNA sequences code for this CDR3. The gene calls are TRBV4-2 and TRBJ1-1; 7 nucleotides agree with TRBD1. V was pared by 0 bases and J by 4 bases, with 2 bases of the junction left unmatched. Per the germline V gene, CDR1 is LGHNA and CDR2 is YNFKEQ. This CDR3 comprises 14 residues. CDR3 sequence (DNA): TGTGCCAGCAGCCAAGAGGGACAGATCACTGAAGCTTTCTTT. Translating gives CASSQEGQITEAFF.

The genes are TRBV27 and TRBJ1-1; D is undetermined. V was pared by 0 bases and J by 0 bases, with 5 bases between. Per the germline V gene, CDR1 is MNHEY and CDR2 is SMNVEV (reference sequence). The CDR3 has 14 residues. The CDR3 DNA reads as TGTGCCAGCAGTTTATCGCGCGTGAACACTGAAGCTTTCTTT. Its translation is CASSLSRVNTEAFF.

This clone has just one count. The V gene is TRBV7-8, the J gene TRBJ1-5; 10 nucleotides align to TRBD1. Germline assignment: CDR1 SGHVS and CDR2 FQNEAQ. Trimming cost V 4 bases and J 7 bases; bases outside gene matches: 4. The CDR3 length is 14 residues. CDR3 residues: CASSSGQGGQPQHF. Written as DNA, the CDR3 is TGTGCCAGCAGCTCAGGACAGGGGGGACAGCCCCAGCATTTT.

The genes are TRBV5-4 and TRBJ2-7; 7 bases line up with TRBD1. V lost 0 bases to trimming and J lost 0 bases; unmatched junction nucleotides: 3. In germline, CDR1 is SGHNT, CDR2 YYREEE (reference sequence). This CDR3 is built from 15 residues. The CDR3 region has the DNA TGTGCCAGCAGCTTGGGGGGACAGCTCTCCTACGAGCAGTACTTC. Translation: CASSLGGQLSYEQYF.

The J gene is TRBJ2-1, the V gene TRBV4-2; TRBD2 matches 14 bases. Per the germline V gene, CDR1 is LGHNA and CDR2 is YNFKEQ. J was trimmed by 9 bases and V by 4 bases; bases with no gene match: 8. The CDR3 spans 16 residues. Here the CDR3 DNA reads TGTGCCAGCAGCCCTACCGGACTAGCGGGAGGTTTTGAGCAGTTCTTC. Translated: CASSPTGLAGGFEQFF.

The chain links TRBV9 to TRBJ1-2, with D maybe TRBD1 (5 bases). This CDR3 region has 15 residues. Looked up from germline, CDR1 is SGDLS and CDR2 is YYNGEE. Deletions cut 0 bases from V and 4 bases from J, with 13 bases between. This chain's CDR3 is CASSVEGAGSYGYTF. CDR3 in DNA: TGTGCCAGCAGCGTAGAAGGGGCCGGGAGCTATGGCTACACCTTC.

The chain links TRBV5-1 to TRBJ1-2; 8 bases line up with TRBD1. The CDR3 totals 15 residues. V lost 4 bases and J lost 0; bases outside the gene matches: 5. The germline V gene has CDR1 SGHRS and CDR2 YFSETQ. The CDR3 reads CASSLGTGTNYGYTF. The CDR3 coding sequence is TGCGCCAGCAGCCTCGGGACAGGAACTAACTATGGCTACACCTTC.

This clone was found once. This sample includes further DNA sequences coding for the same CDR3. The V and J genes are TRBV9 and TRBJ2-3; D remains ambiguous. The CDR3 runs to 13 residues. The V gene's germline CDR1 is SGDLS and CDR2 YYNGEE. V dropped 0 bases and J dropped 2 bases, with 4 bases sitting between them. The CDR3 DNA sequence: TGTGCCAGCAGCGTAGCCTTCACAGATACGCAGTATTTT. Its translation is CASSVAFTDTQYF. The entire variable domain, with the rest obtained from reference TRBV9 and TRBJ2-3, is as follows: DSGVTQTPKHLITATGQRVTLRCSPRSGDLSVYWYQQSLDQGLQFLIQYYNGEERAKGNILERFSAQQFPDLHSELNLSSLELGDSALYFCASSVAFTDTQYFGPGTRLTVL.